This T cell receptor beta chain is from a study of CD8+CD57+ T cells in acquired aplastic anemia (dated by TCRdb to the late 2010s). With regard to the full study: A mean of about 3.2 ug of DNA, ranging from roughly 0.17 to 30 ug, was extracted from sorted CD4+ and CD8+ cells. CD8+CD57+ expansion was defined as a frequency above the mean frequency observed in healthy subjects. What the authors observed across the whole study: CD8+ Simpson's diversity did not differ significantly between patients and healthy controls (P=0.060). Around 30 CD8+ CDR3 sequences were shared between patients and controls but appeared highly expressed in patients and within their immunodominant clones.

Comment on this clonotype: The antigen it recognizes is unknown. No base-level quality is on record; no much larger clone is a single base apart.

The patients picked for sequencing were ones in whom flow cytometry had shown an expansion of CD8+CD57+ cells. Severe acquired aplastic anemia was diagnosed in all patients according to International Study of Aplastic Anemia and Agranulocytosis and Camitta criteria. Patients had received no therapy at the time of blood sampling. TCR repertoires of sorted CD4+ and CD8+ blood T cells from severe aplastic anemia patients and healthy subjects were deep-sequenced in the study. In the USA, patient enrollment took place under clinicaltrials.gov protocols 00001620, 01623167, 00001397, 00071045, 00081523 and 00961064. Ficoll-Paque density gradient centrifugation was used to isolate peripheral blood mononuclear cells. CD4+ and CD8+ T cells were sorted by FACS or magnetic beads before DNA extraction. Genomic DNA was used as template for profiling of TCR beta VDJ combinations and CDR3 sequences. An Illumina HiSeq 2000 was the platform used for TCR repertoire sequencing. The original pipeline was this. Repertoire assessment relied on Simpson's diversity index, CDR3 size and DJ length profiles, and TRBV/TRBJ rearrangement plots. The most abundant DNA sequence in the deep sequencing data was defined as the immunodominant clone. CDR3 amino acid sequences were checked for sharing between subjects and were compared against published repertoires and the VDJdb database. TCRdb reprocessing: public reads trimmed at Q25 with fastp, clones called with MiXCR, in-frame beta chains kept. Rows with one shared CDR3 protein collapse into an entry with the most common genes and DNA. The V and J calls were not made by the authors but by TCRdb's processing. The table for this sample lists approximately 190,000 distinct CDR3 sequences; 40% to 55% of them were counted only once. Of the sample, 9.7% falls within the top ten clones.

Via the germline V gene, CDR1 is MGHRA and CDR2 YSYEKL. V was cut back by 0 bases and J by 3 bases, leaving a gap of 8 bases between them. Inclusive of the bounding cysteine and phenylalanine, the CDR3 is 14 residues long. The kept DNA is CDR3 alone, 42 bases in frame from the first base. This sequence originates from a human donor with aplastic anemia. Input material: sorted CD4+, CD8+, or CD8+CD57+ T cells (not recorded which) from PBMCs. The V and J genes are TRBV4-1 and TRBJ1-2; TRBD1 is perhaps the D gene, given 5 matching bases. The DNA sequence reads TGCGCCAGCAGCCAAGATACGACAGACTATGGCTACACCTTC. Its amino acids are CASSQDTTDYGYTF.